This TCR beta chain stems from a study of shared clonotypes between healthy human individuals. The study, taken as a whole, reports: The sole specimen, blood, was sampled, and tissue repertoires likely differ.

Trimming shortened V by 2 bases and J by 3 bases, and 14 bases separated the two germline ends. Germline V gene sequence: CDR1 MNHEY, CDR2 SVGAGI. The CDR3 is made up of 15 amino acids. To note about this clone: Its specificity is unknown.

Produced via immunoSEQ multiplex PCR; TCRdb's table is partial and in-frame only. The repertoire holds over 2,000,000 clones, with 80% to 95% as singletons. In the naive CD8 group, cells lacked CD45RO and were positively selected for CCR7, so terminally differentiated effector memory CD45RA+ cells were left out. The source of this sequence is a man younger than 30 in good health. Some clones in this sample may be carry-over from other donors' samples. V usage is TRBV6-5 and J usage is TRBJ2-7, with no clear D. The sequenced material came from naive CD8+ T cells from PBMCs. CDR3 sequence (DNA): TGTGCCAGCAGTTACATGGGTGGCCTGTACTACGAGCAGTACTTC. It specifies CASSYMGGLYYEQYF.